The text below deals with one T cell receptor beta chain. The V end was cut by 4 bases, the J end by 4 bases, with 17 bases between. The germline CDR1 and CDR2 sequences are SGHDN and FVKESK. The CDR3 loop spans 17 amino acids. This sample was taken from a study of CD8+ T cells in alopecia areata. Study background: Tofacitinib dosing lasted 6 to 18 months, which was then followed by 6 months off drug.

The treatment is: oral pan-JAK inhibitor, 5-10 mg twice daily. Reverse transcription of extracted RNA yielded cDNA, which provided the sequencing template. Measured with immunoSEQ multiplex PCR; TCRdb has only the in-frame clones, and not every one. The sample consists of 210,000 or so clones, more than 55% of them appearing once. The chain recombines TRBV14 with TRBJ2-6; D perhaps matches TRBD2 (5 bases). The TCR sequence derives from a human donor with alopecia areata. Sample: CD4+ T cells sorted from blood, taken at approximately week 44, from a patient treated with tofacitinib. Written as DNA, the CDR3 is TGTGCCAGCAGCCGATTTGGACTGACATGGGGGGCCAACGTCCTGACTTTC. Encoded protein: CASSRFGLTWGANVLTF.